This entry lists 21 T cell receptor beta chains sequenced from one sample in a study of blood T cell repertoires in COVID-19. Assay used: immunoSEQ multiplex PCR; TCRdb lists only in-frame clones, some missing. Of about 130,000 clones in the sample, 75% to 90% were seen once. The material sequenced was PBMCs or T cells enriched from blood (not recorded which). The receptors derive from a woman between 45 and 60 years old who had recovered from COVID-19.

The chain carries TRBV18 and TRBJ2-7; D possibly corresponds to TRBD1 (5 bases). Germline CDR1 reads KGHSH; CDR2 reads LQKENI. The germline V and J ends were trimmed by 2 bases and 4 bases, with 15 bases remaining between them. The CDR3 has 15 amino acids. The CDR3 protein is CASSPTGAVGYEQYF. CDR3 nucleotide sequence: TGTGCCAGCTCACCAACTGGGGCTGTTGGGTACGAGCAGTACTTC. The full variable domain, in which reference TRBV18 and TRBJ2-7 provide the parts outside the CDR3, is NAGVMQNPRHLVRRRGQEARLRCSPMKGHSHVYWYRQLPEEGLKFMVYLQKENIIDESGMPKERFSAEFPKEGPSILRIQQVVRGDSAAYFCASSPTGAVGYEQYFGPGTRLTVT.

V and J are TRBV5-1 and TRBJ1-2; D is uncertain. This CDR3 has 13 residues. Per the germline V gene, CDR1 is SGHRS and CDR2 is YFSETQ. V lost 0 bases to trimming and J lost 2 bases, with 5 bases between them. This CDR3 is CASSLEQNYGYTF. The CDR3 DNA reads TGCGCCAGCAGCTTGGAACAGAACTATGGCTACACCTTC.

This sequence joins TRBV2 and TRBJ2-5; D gene unclear. Between the trimmed V and J ends, which lost 6 bases and 5 bases, there was a span of 19 bases. The CDR3 is 15 residues long. Looked up from germline, CDR1 is SNHLY and CDR2 is FYNNEI. CDR3 in DNA: TGTGCCAGCAGAGCCCAGAATGAGCCCGGGGAGACCCAGTACTTC. This sequence encodes CASRAQNEPGETQYF. Drawing the rest from reference TRBV2 and TRBJ2-5, the complete variable domain is EPEVTQTPSHQVTQMGQEVILRCVPISNHLYFYWYRQILGQKVEFLVSFYNNEISEKSEIFDDQFSVERPDGSNFTLKIRSTKLEDSAMYFCASRAQNEPGETQYFGPGTRLLVL.

The chain combines TRBV29-1 with TRBJ2-1; D gene uncertain. In germline, CDR1 is SQVTM, CDR2 ANQGSEA. This CDR3 has 11 amino acids. The V end was cut by 0 bases, the J end by 10 bases, with 7 bases between. Here the CDR3 DNA reads TGCAGCGTTGAAGATTACGGGGAGCAGTTCTTC. Its protein is CSVEDYGEQFF.

The chain combines TRBV11-2 with TRBJ2-5; D is uncertain. The germline gives CDR1 SGHAT, CDR2 FQNNGV. The CDR3 is made up of 15 amino acids. Between the trimmed V and J ends, which lost 1 base and 0 bases, there was a span of 9 bases. CDR3 nucleotide sequence: TGTGCCAGCAGCTTAGTCGCACCAGACCAAGAGACCCAGTACTTC. Translated: CASSLVAPDQETQYF.

This rearrangement joins TRBV11-3 to TRBJ2-3; 8 bases agree with TRBD2. V lost 5 bases and J lost 0; bases outside the gene matches: 7. The CDR3 contains 16 residues. Looked up from germline, CDR1 is SGHNT and CDR2 is YENEEA. The CDR3 bases are TGTGCCAGCAGCCCCCTCCGGGGGGGGAGCACAGATACGCAGTATTTT. It yields the protein CASSPLRGGSTDTQYF.

V and J are TRBV7-2 and TRBJ2-3; tentative D call: TRBD1 (6 bases). The CDR3 loop spans 14 amino acids. Germline-derived CDR1 and CDR2 are SGHTA and FQGNSA. V was cut by 1 base and J by 4 bases, with 9 bases left in between. CDR3 loop: CASSLGRGADTQYF. DNA of the CDR3: TGTGCCAGCAGCTTAGGCAGGGGCGCAGATACGCAGTATTTT.

This chain's CDR3 is CASNKDNADTQYF. The CDR3 DNA follows: TGTGCCAGCAATAAGGACAATGCAGATACGCAGTATTTT. The chain joins TRBV11-2 to TRBJ2-3, with D possibly matching TRBD1 (5 bases). The length of the CDR3 is 13 residues. Trimming took 7 bases from V and 4 from J, leaving 12 bases between them. Germline V lookup: CDR1 SGHAT, CDR2 FQNNGV.

The chain is built from TRBV4-3 and TRBJ2-5, with D perhaps TRBD1 (6 bases). V was cut by 0 bases and J by 5 bases, with 10 bases left in between. Germline V gene data show CDR1 as LGHNA and CDR2 as YSLEER. The CDR3 length is 14 residues. The CDR3 DNA reads TGCGCCAGCAGCCAAGATTACAGGGAGGAGACCCAGTACTTC. The encoded protein is CASSQDYREETQYF.

The rearrangement links TRBV9 to TRBJ2-4, with TRBD1 as a possible D gene (7 bases). From germline, CDR1 is SGDLS and CDR2 YYNGEE. The CDR3 length is 13 residues. The V gene lost 4 bases and the J gene lost 8 bases, with 13 bases spanning the gap. CDR3 DNA sequence: TGTGCCAGCAGCTTTCAGGGGGAGGACATTCAGTACTTC. Its translation: CASSFQGEDIQYF.

This chain uses TRBV11-2 with TRBJ1-2; 12 bases map to TRBD1. With V trimmed by 0 bases and J by 7 bases, 9 bases remained unmatched. This CDR3 has 17 residues. CDR1 SGHAT and CDR2 FQNNGV come from the germline V gene. This CDR3 is CASSLDGWGQGAGGYTF. For the CDR3, the DNA is TGTGCCAGCAGCTTAGATGGATGGGGACAGGGGGCCGGTGGCTACACCTTC.

This rearrangement joins TRBV10-3 to TRBJ2-7, with 8 bases lining up with TRBD1. Germline CDR1 and CDR2: ENHRY and SYGVKD. V was clipped by 11 bases and J by 2 bases; unmatched bases: 17. The CDR3 is 16 residues long. The DNA of the CDR3 is TGTGCCGTCCAACAGGGGGTTCGTGGGTTGGCCTACGAGCAGTACTTC. Protein sequence: CAVQQGVRGLAYEQYF.

The chain uses TRBV7-9 and TRBJ1-2, with D hard to call. This CDR3 has 16 residues. The germline V and J ends were trimmed by 5 bases and 5 bases, with 21 bases remaining between them. Germline loops: CDR1 SEHNR, CDR2 FQNEAQ (reference sequence). The CDR3 region is CASSHDTTSNIYGYTF. The CDR3 DNA reads TGTGCCAGCAGCCACGACACGACCTCCAATATTTATGGCTACACCTTC.

The V call is TRBV18, the J call TRBJ2-7; 7 bases agree with TRBD1. Germline loops: CDR1 KGHSH, CDR2 LQKENI. V lost 5 bases and J lost 5; bases outside the gene matches: 6. CDR3 length: 13 residues. The CDR3 spells CASSETGVHEQYF. The CDR3 nucleotides read TGTGCCAGCTCAGAAACAGGGGTCCACGAGCAGTACTTC.

This chain connects TRBV9 to TRBJ2-5; tentative D call: TRBD2 (5 bases). Trimming removed 4 bases from V and 2 bases from J, with 12 bases in between. The length of the CDR3 is 14 residues. Per germline, CDR1 SGDLS and CDR2 YYNGEE. CDR3 DNA: TGTGCCAGCAGCCCCCGGGGAACTCAAGAGACCCAGTACTTC. This translates into CASSPRGTQETQYF.

In this sample, this clone turned up once. The chain joins TRBV7-9 to TRBJ1-1; TRBD1 matches at 8 bases. Losses at the gene ends were 5 bases for V and 4 bases for J; bases not matched to a gene: 15. The CDR3 runs 17 residues. Per the germline V gene, CDR1 is SEHNR and CDR2 is FQNEAQ (reference sequence). CDR3 nucleotides: TGTGCCAGCAGCCAGGGCGGGACAGGCTACCTGAGCACTGAAGCTTTCTTT. Its translation is CASSQGGTGYLSTEAFF. Looking up the rest from reference TRBV7-9 and TRBJ1-1 gives the full variable domain: DTGVSQNPRHKITKRGQNVTFRCDPISEHNRLYWYRQTLGQGPEFLTYFQNEAQLEKSRLLSDRFSAERPKGSFSTLEIQRTEQGDSAMYLCASSQGGTGYLSTEAFFGQGTRLTVV.

CDR3 sequence reads: CAISESFQGSSYEQYF. As DNA, the CDR3 is TGTGCCATCAGTGAGTCGTTTCAGGGTAGCTCCTACGAGCAGTACTTC. The chain is built from TRBV10-3 and TRBJ2-7, with D possibly matching TRBD1 (5 bases). CDR1 is ENHRY, CDR2 SYGVKD, per germline. Trimming removed 0 bases from V and 0 bases from J, with 12 bases in between. The CDR3 has 16 residues.

The chain has TRBV6-5 and TRBJ2-7; tentative D call: TRBD1 (6 bases). This CDR3 contains 13 residues. With 6 bases removed from V and 3 bases from J, the gap between germline ends came to 12 bases. The germline V gene encodes CDR1 MNHEY and CDR2 SVGAGI. CDR3 in amino acids: CASSPLDSYEQYF. The DNA of the CDR3 is TGTGCCAGCAGCCCACTGGACAGCTACGAGCAGTACTTC.

The chain carries TRBV9 and TRBJ1-2, with 8 bases lining up with TRBD1. From germline, CDR1 is SGDLS and CDR2 YYNGEE. The CDR3 runs 15 residues. V lost 0 bases, J lost 4 bases, and 5 bases stayed unmatched. In DNA form, the CDR3 reads TGTGCCAGCAGCGTAGTTGGGACAGGCCTCTATGGCTACACCTTC. Its translation is CASSVVGTGLYGYTF. Supplemented by reference TRBV9 and TRBJ1-2, the full variable domain reads DSGVTQTPKHLITATGQRVTLRCSPRSGDLSVYWYQQSLDQGLQFLIQYYNGEERAKGNILERFSAQQFPDLHSELNLSSLELGDSALYFCASSVVGTGLYGYTFGSGTRLTVV.

This chain joins TRBV27 and TRBJ1-2; maybe TRBD1 (5 bases). The V and J ends lost 4 bases and 4 bases respectively, with 16 bases between them. The CDR3 spans 15 residues. CDR1 and CDR2 from the germline V gene are MNHEY and SMNVEV (reference sequence). The CDR3 is CASSSEPRGGYGYTF. In DNA form, the CDR3 reads TGTGCCAGCAGTTCCGAGCCCCGGGGGGGCTATGGCTACACCTTC.

This chain uses TRBV10-3 with TRBJ1-4; no clear D gene. The CDR3 consists of 15 residues. V lost 1 base, J lost 8 bases, and 14 bases lay in between. Per germline, CDR1 ENHRY and CDR2 SYGVKD. In DNA, the CDR3 is TGTGCCATCAGTGAGTTCGGAGGGCCGCAGGAAAAACTGTTTTTT. This gives the protein CAISEFGGPQEKLFF.